What follows describes a single T cell receptor beta chain. Its antigen is not identified. The data stem from a study of beta chain features in type 1 diabetes. All of the isolated RNA was reverse transcribed, so expressed TCRB transcripts were sequenced. Data came from immunoSEQ multiplex PCR; TCRdb stores just in-frame clones and leaves some out. In the table there are some 240,000 clones, 16% of which are singletons. One heparinised blood draw, averaging about 120 mL, came from each donor. Sorting of CD4+ naive, central memory, regulatory and stem cell-like memory cells was performed via CD45RO/CCR7/CD25/CD127/CD95/CD27. Purity of each sorted population was above 98%. Study-level findings and limits: More deletions and fewer insertions at VDJ junctions were seen in type 1 diabetes patients. Moderately but significantly shorter TCRB CDR3s were found in Type 1 diabetes patients in all four CD4+ subsets.

Trimming removed 0 bases from V and 3 bases from J, with 15 bases in between. This CDR3 spans 16 amino acids. The germline gives CDR1 SGDLS, CDR2 YYNGEE. The chain carries TRBV9 and TRBJ1-2, with a possible D match to TRBD1 (5 bases). The sequenced sample was naive CD4+ T cells from blood. This TCR was sampled from a man aged 25-40 years with type 1 diabetes. DNA of the CDR3: TGTGCCAGCAGCGTAGAATCGGCAGGGTCTTACTATGGCTACACCTTC. Its protein product is CASSVESAGSYYGYTF.